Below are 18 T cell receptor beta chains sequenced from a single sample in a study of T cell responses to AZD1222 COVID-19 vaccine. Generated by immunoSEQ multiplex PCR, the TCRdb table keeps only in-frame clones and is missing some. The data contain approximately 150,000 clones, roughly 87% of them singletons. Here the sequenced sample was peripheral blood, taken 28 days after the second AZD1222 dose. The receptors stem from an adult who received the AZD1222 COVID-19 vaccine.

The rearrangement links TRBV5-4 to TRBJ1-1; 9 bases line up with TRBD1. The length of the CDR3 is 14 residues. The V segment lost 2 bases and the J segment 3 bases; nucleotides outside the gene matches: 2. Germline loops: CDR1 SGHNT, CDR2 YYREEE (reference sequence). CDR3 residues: CASSFRTGDTEAFF. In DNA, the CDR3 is TGTGCCAGCAGCTTCAGGACAGGGGACACTGAAGCTTTCTTT.

The CDR3 sequence: CASILNVGDYYGYTF. The DNA for the CDR3 is TGTGCCAGCATCCTGAATGTCGGGGACTACTATGGCTACACCTTC. The V gene is TRBV6-5, the J gene TRBJ1-2; D is possibly TRBD1 (5 bases). The germline V and J ends were trimmed by 7 bases and 3 bases, with 18 bases remaining between them. CDR1 is MNHEY, CDR2 SVGAGI, per germline. The CDR3 consists of 15 residues.

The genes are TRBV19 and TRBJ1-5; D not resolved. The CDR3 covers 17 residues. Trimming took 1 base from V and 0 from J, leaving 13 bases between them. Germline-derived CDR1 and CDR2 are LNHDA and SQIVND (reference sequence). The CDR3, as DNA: TGTGCCAGTAGTATAGGGTCACCTGATTATAGCAATCAGCCCCAGCATTTT. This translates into CASSIGSPDYSNQPQHF.

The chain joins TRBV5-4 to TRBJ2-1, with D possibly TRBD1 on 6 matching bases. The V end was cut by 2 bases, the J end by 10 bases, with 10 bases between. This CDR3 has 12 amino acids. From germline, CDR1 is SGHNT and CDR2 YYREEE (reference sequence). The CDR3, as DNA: TGTGCCAGCAGCTTACAGGGACACGAGCAGTTCTTC. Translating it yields CASSLQGHEQFF.

The CDR3 DNA reads TGTGCCAGCAGCGTAGGCAGGGGGCGGGAAAAACTGTTTTTT. Its protein is CASSVGRGREKLFF. The rearrangement links TRBV9 to TRBJ1-4; the match to TRBD1 covers 8 bases. After removal of 0 bases from V and 8 bases from J, the junction contained 3 bases not matched to a gene. This CDR3 contains 14 residues. Germline V gene data show CDR1 as SGDLS and CDR2 as YYNGEE.

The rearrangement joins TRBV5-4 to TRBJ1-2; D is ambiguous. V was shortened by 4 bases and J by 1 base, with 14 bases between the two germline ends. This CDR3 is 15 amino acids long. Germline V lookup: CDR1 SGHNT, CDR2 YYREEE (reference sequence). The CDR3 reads CASSTPRQSNYGYTF. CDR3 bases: TGTGCCAGCAGCACGCCTCGTCAGAGTAACTATGGCTACACCTTC.

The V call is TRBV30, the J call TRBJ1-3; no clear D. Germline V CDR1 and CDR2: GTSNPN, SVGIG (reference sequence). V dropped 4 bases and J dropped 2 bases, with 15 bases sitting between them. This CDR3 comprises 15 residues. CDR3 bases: TGTGCCTGGAATTTGGAGCTAATCGCTGGAAACACCATATATTTT. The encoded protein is CAWNLELIAGNTIYF.

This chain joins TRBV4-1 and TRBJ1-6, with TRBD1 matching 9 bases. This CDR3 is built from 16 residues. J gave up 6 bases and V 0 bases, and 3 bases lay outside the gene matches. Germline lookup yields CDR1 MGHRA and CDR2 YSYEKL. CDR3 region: CASSQEGGQGNSPLHF. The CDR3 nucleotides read TGCGCCAGCAGCCAAGAAGGGGGACAGGGTAATTCACCCCTCCACTTT.

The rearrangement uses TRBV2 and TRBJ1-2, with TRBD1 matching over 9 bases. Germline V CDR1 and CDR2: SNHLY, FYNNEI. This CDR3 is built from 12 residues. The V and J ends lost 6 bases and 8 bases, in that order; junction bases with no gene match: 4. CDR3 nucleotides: TGTGCCAGCAGCACAGGGGGCGAAGGCTACACCTTC. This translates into CASSTGGEGYTF.

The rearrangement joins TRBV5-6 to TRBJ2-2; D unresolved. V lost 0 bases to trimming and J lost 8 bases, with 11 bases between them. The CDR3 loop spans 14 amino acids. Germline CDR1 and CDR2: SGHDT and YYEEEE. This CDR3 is CASSLVSLKGELFF. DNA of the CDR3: TGTGCCAGCAGCTTGGTATCGCTGAAGGGGGAGCTGTTTTTT.

The CDR3, as DNA: TGCGCCAGCACTTACAGGGAGGGCACTGAAGCTTTCTTT. Residues: CASTYREGTEAFF. V usage is TRBV5-1 and J usage is TRBJ1-1; TRBD1 might be the D (6 bases). Per germline, CDR1 SGHRS and CDR2 YFSETQ. CDR3 length: 13 residues. V was cut by 6 bases and J by 4 bases, with 13 bases left in between.

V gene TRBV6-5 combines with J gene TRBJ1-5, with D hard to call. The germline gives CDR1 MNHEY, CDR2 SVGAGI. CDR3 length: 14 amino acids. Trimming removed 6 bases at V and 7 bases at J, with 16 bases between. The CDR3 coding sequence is TGTGCCAGCAGAGGACGGTCGGCTCGGCAGCCCCAGCATTTT. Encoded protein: CASRGRSARQPQHF.

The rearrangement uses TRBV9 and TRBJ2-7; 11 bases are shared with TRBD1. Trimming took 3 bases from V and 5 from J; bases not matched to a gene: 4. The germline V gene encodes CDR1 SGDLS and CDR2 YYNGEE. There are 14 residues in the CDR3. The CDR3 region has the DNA TGTGCCAGCAGCGCCCGGGGACAGGGGGACGAGCAGTACTTC. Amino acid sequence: CASSARGQGDEQYF.

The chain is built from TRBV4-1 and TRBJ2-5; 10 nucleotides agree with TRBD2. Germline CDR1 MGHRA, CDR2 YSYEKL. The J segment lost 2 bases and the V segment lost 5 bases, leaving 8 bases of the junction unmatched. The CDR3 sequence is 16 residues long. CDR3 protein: CASSSRTLAGQETQYF. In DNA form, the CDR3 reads TGCGCCAGCAGCTCACGAACACTAGCGGGGCAAGAGACCCAGTACTTC.

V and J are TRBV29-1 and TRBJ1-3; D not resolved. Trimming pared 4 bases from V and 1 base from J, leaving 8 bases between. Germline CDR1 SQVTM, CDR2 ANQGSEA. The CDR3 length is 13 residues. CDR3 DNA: TGCAGCGTTGGTGAGACTTCTGGAAACACCATATATTTT. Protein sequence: CSVGETSGNTIYF.

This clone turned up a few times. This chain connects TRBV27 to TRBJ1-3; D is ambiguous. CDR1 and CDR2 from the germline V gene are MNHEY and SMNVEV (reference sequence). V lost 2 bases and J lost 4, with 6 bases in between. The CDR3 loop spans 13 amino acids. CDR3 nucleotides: TGTGCCAGCAGTTTAAGGCAGGGAAACACCATATATTTT. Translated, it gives CASSLRQGNTIYF.

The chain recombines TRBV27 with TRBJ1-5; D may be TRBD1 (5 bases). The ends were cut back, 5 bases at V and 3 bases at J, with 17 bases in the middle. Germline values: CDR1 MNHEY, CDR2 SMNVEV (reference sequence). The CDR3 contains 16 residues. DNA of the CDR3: TGTGCCAGCAGTCCCTTTCCTGACAGCCTCAATCAGCCCCAGCATTTT. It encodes CASSPFPDSLNQPQHF.

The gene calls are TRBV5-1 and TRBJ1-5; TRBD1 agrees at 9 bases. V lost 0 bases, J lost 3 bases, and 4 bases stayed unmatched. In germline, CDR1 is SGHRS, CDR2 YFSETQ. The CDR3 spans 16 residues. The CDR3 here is CASSLDGTGTNQPQHF. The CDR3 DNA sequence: TGCGCCAGCAGCTTGGATGGGACAGGGACCAATCAGCCCCAGCATTTT.